A selection of T cell receptor beta chains follows, all from one sample in a study of blood T cell repertoires in COVID-19. Here immunoSEQ multiplex PCR was the method, and the copy in TCRdb shows in-frame clones only, minus some. Altogether some 120,000 clones are present, roughly 85% being singletons, with the ten largest covering approximately 1.5%. The sequenced sample consisted of peripheral blood. All receptors derive from a man aged 40-55 years with acute or convalescent COVID-19. Each CDR3 is given with its conserved first and last residue. A D gene is named only where the DNA matches it firmly. Clone size is stated in some rows and not others, as once, few, many or a class when expanded.

j_gene: TRBJ1-1; v_gene: TRBV29-1; d_gene: TRBD1; abundance: NA; CDR3nt: TGCAGCGTCTATTCAGGGGGCAACACTGAAGCTTTCTTT; CDR3aa: CSVYSGGNTEAFF
j_gene: TRBJ1-4; v_gene: TRBV29-1; d_gene: TRBD1; abundance: NA; CDR3nt: TGCAGCGCCACCGGACAGGCAACTAATGAAAAACTGTTTTTT; CDR3aa: CSATGQATNEKLFF
j_gene: TRBJ2-3; v_gene: TRBV9; d_gene: TRBD1; abundance: once; CDR3nt: TGTGCCAGCAGCGAATCAATTGGGACAGGGGGGACAGATACGCAGTATTTT; CDR3aa: CASSESIGTGGTDTQYF
j_gene: TRBJ2-3; v_gene: TRBV6-5; d_gene: TRBD2; abundance: NA; CDR3nt: TGTGCCAGCAGTTCCTACGGGGGACTAGCCCCAGATACGCAGTATTTT; CDR3aa: CASSSYGGLAPDTQYF
j_gene: TRBJ2-3; v_gene: TRBV20-1; d_gene: TRBD2; abundance: NA; CDR3nt: TGCAGTGCTAGTCAGGGACTAGTTCCCGATACGCAGTATTTT; CDR3aa: CSASQGLVPDTQYF
j_gene: TRBJ2-2; v_gene: TRBV7-6; d_gene: TRBD1; abundance: once; CDR3nt: TGTGCCAGCAATAGACAGGGGGTGGAAAACACCGGGGAGCTGTTTTTT; CDR3aa: CASNRQGVENTGELFF
j_gene: TRBJ1-1; v_gene: TRBV6-5; d_gene: TRBD1; abundance: once; CDR3nt: TGTGCCAGCAGGAGTGCCGGGACAGGGGGCACTGAAGCTTTCTTT; CDR3aa: CASRSAGTGGTEAFF
j_gene: TRBJ1-4; v_gene: TRBV27; d_gene: TRBD1; abundance: once; CDR3nt: TGTGCCAGCAGGACGAGACAGGGAAGTGAAAAACTGTTTTTT; CDR3aa: CASRTRQGSEKLFF
j_gene: TRBJ1-1; v_gene: TRBV5-1; d_gene: TRBD1; abundance: NA; CDR3nt: TGCGCCAGCAGCACGGGACAGGAACCGAACACTGAAGCTTTCTTT; CDR3aa: CASSTGQEPNTEAFF
j_gene: TRBJ1-2; v_gene: TRBV5-1; d_gene: TRBD1; abundance: NA; CDR3nt: TGCGCCAGCAGCTTGGTTTCAGGGGGCGACTATGGCTACACCTTC; CDR3aa: CASSLVSGGDYGYTF
j_gene: TRBJ2-2; v_gene: TRBV7-3; d_gene: TRBD2; abundance: NA; CDR3nt: TGTGCCAGCAGCTTAGCGGGGGGCAACACCGGGGAGCTGTTTTTT; CDR3aa: CASSLAGGNTGELFF
j_gene: TRBJ1-2; v_gene: TRBV5-4; d_gene: NA; abundance: NA; CDR3nt: TGTGCCAGCAGCTTGGGTGGCGGGGGGATCTATGGCTACACCTTC; CDR3aa: CASSLGGGGIYGYTF
j_gene: TRBJ1-2; v_gene: TRBV7-9; d_gene: NA; abundance: NA; CDR3nt: TGTGCCAGCAGCTTTCTTGGAGACTCTAACTATGGCTACACCTTC; CDR3aa: CASSFLGDSNYGYTF
j_gene: TRBJ1-6; v_gene: TRBV28; d_gene: TRBD1; abundance: NA; CDR3nt: TGTGCCAGCAGTTTCCTGTCAGGGGGCTGGAATTCACCCCTCCACTTT; CDR3aa: CASSFLSGGWNSPLHF
j_gene: TRBJ2-7; v_gene: TRBV7-9; d_gene: NA; abundance: NA; CDR3nt: TGTGCCAGCAGCTTAGCGGGCCCGTCCTACGAGCAGTACTTC; CDR3aa: CASSLAGPSYEQYF
j_gene: TRBJ2-1; v_gene: TRBV10-3; d_gene: TRBD2; abundance: many; CDR3nt: TGTGCCATCAGTGATGCCGCGACTAGCAGCCAGTTCTTC; CDR3aa: CAISDAATSSQFF
j_gene: TRBJ1-1; v_gene: TRBV2; d_gene: NA; abundance: NA; CDR3nt: TGTGCCAGCCTACAGGGCTATCTGAACACTGAAGCTTTCTTT; CDR3aa: CASLQGYLNTEAFF
j_gene: TRBJ2-1; v_gene: TRBV6-2/TRBV6-3; d_gene: TRBD2; abundance: NA; CDR3nt: TGTGCCAGCAGTTACCCCTTTATTACTAGCGGGAGGGCCGGGGCCTACAATGAGCAGTTCTTC; CDR3aa: CASSYPFITSGRAGAYNEQFF
j_gene: TRBJ1-4; v_gene: TRBV25-1; d_gene: NA; abundance: NA; CDR3nt: TGTGCCAGCACCCTTGGGCATGAAAAACTGTTTTTT; CDR3aa: CASTLGHEKLFF
j_gene: TRBJ2-1; v_gene: TRBV28; d_gene: NA; abundance: NA; CDR3nt: TGTGCCAGCACCTCAGGGCCCTATTACAATGAGCAGTTCTTC; CDR3aa: CASTSGPYYNEQFF
j_gene: TRBJ2-5; v_gene: TRBV25-1; d_gene: NA; abundance: NA; CDR3nt: TGTGCCAGCAGAGGAGGGCTGGGGGAGACCCAGTACTTC; CDR3aa: CASRGGLGETQYF
j_gene: TRBJ2-5; v_gene: TRBV29-1; d_gene: TRBD1; abundance: NA; CDR3nt: TGCAGCGTGGTTTCTACAGGGGGCGCGGGGGAGACCCAGTACTTC; CDR3aa: CSVVSTGGAGETQYF
j_gene: TRBJ2-3; v_gene: TRBV15; d_gene: TRBD1; abundance: NA; CDR3nt: TGTGCCACCAGCCGCGCTCCGAGACAGGGACAGACAGATACGCAGTATTTT; CDR3aa: CATSRAPRQGQTDTQYF
j_gene: TRBJ2-1; v_gene: TRBV19; d_gene: NA; abundance: NA; CDR3nt: TGTGCCAGTTCCCACTACAATGAGCAGTTCTTC; CDR3aa: CASSHYNEQFF
j_gene: TRBJ2-2; v_gene: TRBV6-1; d_gene: NA; abundance: NA; CDR3nt: TGTGCCAGCAGTGAAGGGGGGACTCGCAGAACGGGGACCGGGGAGCTGTTTTTT; CDR3aa: CASSEGGTRRTGTGELFF
j_gene: TRBJ2-3; v_gene: TRBV9; d_gene: NA; abundance: NA; CDR3nt: TGTGCCAGCAGCCCAGGGACTCACACAGATACGCAGTATTTT; CDR3aa: CASSPGTHTDTQYF
j_gene: TRBJ2-5; v_gene: TRBV5-1; d_gene: TRBD2; abundance: NA; CDR3nt: TGCGCCAGCAGCTACATACGGGGGACTAGCGCAGAGACCCAGTACTTC; CDR3aa: CASSYIRGTSAETQYF
j_gene: TRBJ1-1; v_gene: TRBV2; d_gene: NA; abundance: NA; CDR3nt: TGTGCCAGCCTGTACGGGGGCACTGAAGCTTTCTTT; CDR3aa: CASLYGGTEAFF
j_gene: TRBJ2-1; v_gene: TRBV20-1; d_gene: NA; abundance: NA; CDR3nt: TGCAGTGCTAACCTAGCTAGGGAGCAGTTCTTC; CDR3aa: CSANLAREQFF
j_gene: TRBJ1-1; v_gene: TRBV6-5; d_gene: TRBD1; abundance: NA; CDR3nt: TGTGCCAGCAGTTACTCGAGGTACAGGGGCTATGCTGAAGCTTTCTTT; CDR3aa: CASSYSRYRGYAEAFF
j_gene: TRBJ2-7; v_gene: TRBV11-2; d_gene: NA; abundance: NA; CDR3nt: TGTGCCAGCAGCTCAATCGACAGGACTCACTACGAGCAGTACTTC; CDR3aa: CASSSIDRTHYEQYF
j_gene: TRBJ2-5; v_gene: TRBV7-2; d_gene: NA; abundance: NA; CDR3nt: TGTGCCAGCAGCAGAGCAGGGGTCCGACAAGAGACCCAGTACTTC; CDR3aa: CASSRAGVRQETQYF
j_gene: TRBJ1-1; v_gene: TRBV5-1; d_gene: NA; abundance: NA; CDR3nt: TGCGCCAGCAGCCCCGGGGGGGTTATCACTGAAGCTTTCTTT; CDR3aa: CASSPGGVITEAFF
j_gene: TRBJ1-1; v_gene: TRBV2; d_gene: NA; abundance: NA; CDR3nt: TGTGCCAGCCGGGGAGTTGCGGGCACTGAAGCTTTCTTT; CDR3aa: CASRGVAGTEAFF
j_gene: TRBJ1-5; v_gene: TRBV25-1; d_gene: TRBD1; abundance: NA; CDR3nt: TGTGCCAGCAGTGAATCTGACAGGGGCAATCAGCCCCAGCATTTT; CDR3aa: CASSESDRGNQPQHF
j_gene: TRBJ1-1; v_gene: TRBV2; d_gene: TRBD1; abundance: NA; CDR3nt: TGTGCCAGCAGGGCTGAACAGACAGGGCTAACGAATGAAGCTTTCTTT; CDR3aa: CASRAEQTGLTNEAFF
j_gene: TRBJ2-3; v_gene: TRBV7-2; d_gene: NA; abundance: NA; CDR3nt: TGTGCCAGCAGCTCCGGGATAGGCACAGATACGCAGTATTTT; CDR3aa: CASSSGIGTDTQYF
j_gene: TRBJ2-3; v_gene: TRBV2; d_gene: TRBD2; abundance: NA; CDR3nt: TGTGCCACCCTGAATAGCGGGAGGGGATATACGCAGTATTTT; CDR3aa: CATLNSGRGYTQYF
j_gene: TRBJ1-1; v_gene: TRBV18; d_gene: NA; abundance: NA; CDR3nt: TGTGCCAGCTCACCACTAGACAGGCTGAACACTGAAGCTTTCTTT; CDR3aa: CASSPLDRLNTEAFF
j_gene: TRBJ1-4; v_gene: TRBV28; d_gene: NA; abundance: NA; CDR3nt: TGTGCCAGCACCTCCGGGGGGAGGAATGAAAAACTGTTTTTT; CDR3aa: CASTSGGRNEKLFF
j_gene: TRBJ1-5; v_gene: TRBV28; d_gene: TRBD1; abundance: few; CDR3nt: TGTGCCAGCAGACAACAGGGGTCGGGCAATCAGCCCCAGCATTTT; CDR3aa: CASRQQGSGNQPQHF
j_gene: TRBJ2-1; v_gene: TRBV5-1; d_gene: TRBD1; abundance: NA; CDR3nt: TGCGCCAGCAGCCTGGAACAGGGGGCCTCCTACAATGAGCAGTTCTTC; CDR3aa: CASSLEQGASYNEQFF
j_gene: TRBJ1-5; v_gene: TRBV5-6; d_gene: TRBD1; abundance: NA; CDR3nt: TGTGCCAGCAGCTCGGGACAGGGGGTCAAGCCCCAGCATTTT; CDR3aa: CASSSGQGVKPQHF
j_gene: TRBJ1-2; v_gene: TRBV3-1/TRBV3-2; d_gene: NA; abundance: NA; CDR3nt: TGTGCCAGCAGCCAAGATTCCCACGGGAAGGGCTACACCTTC; CDR3aa: CASSQDSHGKGYTF
j_gene: TRBJ1-1; v_gene: TRBV28; d_gene: TRBD1; abundance: NA; CDR3nt: TGTGCCAGCAGTTTCGAGGACAGGGGGCGAAAAGCTTTCTTT; CDR3aa: CASSFEDRGRKAFF
j_gene: TRBJ1-2; v_gene: TRBV7-2; d_gene: NA; abundance: once; CDR3nt: TGTGCCAGCAGCCCGATAGTTAACTATGGCTACACCTTC; CDR3aa: CASSPIVNYGYTF
j_gene: TRBJ1-1; v_gene: TRBV19; d_gene: NA; abundance: NA; CDR3nt: TGTGCCAGTAGCACATCCCGCGGGGGCCGTAAGGCTTTCTTT; CDR3aa: CASSTSRGGRKAFF
j_gene: TRBJ2-3; v_gene: TRBV5-5; d_gene: NA; abundance: NA; CDR3nt: TGTGCCAGCAGCTTCGCAGGAGGGCCAGATACGCAGTATTTT; CDR3aa: CASSFAGGPDTQYF
j_gene: TRBJ1-6; v_gene: TRBV6-5; d_gene: NA; abundance: few; CDR3nt: TGTGCCAGCGAACAGGTCAAGAATTCACCCCTCCACTTT; CDR3aa: CASEQVKNSPLHF
j_gene: TRBJ2-7; v_gene: TRBV15; d_gene: TRBD2; abundance: NA; CDR3nt: TGTGCCACCAGCAGACTAGCGGGGGGGGGCTACGAGCAGTACTTC; CDR3aa: CATSRLAGGGYEQYF
j_gene: TRBJ2-3; v_gene: TRBV6-2/TRBV6-3; d_gene: TRBD1; abundance: NA; CDR3nt: TGTGCCAGCAGTTCGGGACAGGTCCTCTCTTCTACGCAGTATTTT; CDR3aa: CASSSGQVLSSTQYF
j_gene: TRBJ2-3; v_gene: TRBV7-9; d_gene: TRBD2; abundance: NA; CDR3nt: TGTGCCAGCAGCTCCTCGGGACTAGGTTCAGATACGCAGTATTTT; CDR3aa: CASSSSGLGSDTQYF